This T cell receptor (beta chain) stems from a study of T cells in Graves' hyperthyroidism and ophthalmopathy (dated by TCRdb to the late 2010s). General notes on the study: Peripheral blood samples were taken at initial diagnosis, before any treatment was given. The 100 discovery patients were divided at random into training and test sets in a 7:3 ratio. To identify distinguishing TCR V-J signatures, a discovery cohort of 90 to 100 patients was used, comprising under 45 with Graves' ophthalmopathy and under 60 with stable Graves' hyperthyroidism. Thyroid tissue and blood T-cell repertoires from six Graves' hyperthyroidism patients were also compared in the study. The paper describes TCR Vbeta CDR3 sequencing of 135 peripheral blood samples, made up of approximately 40 ophthalmopathy patients, 70 to 75 hyperthyroidism patients and about 17 progressor patients. Prospective prediction of ophthalmopathy was tested in an independent validation cohort of fewer than 20 hyperthyroidism patients and 15 to 17 patients who later progressed to ophthalmopathy. Once sampling was done, hyperthyroidism patients were given methimazole at a starting dose of 30 mg daily, whereas ophthalmopathy patients were given high-dose intravenous methylprednisolone. Overall results and qualifications from the work: Blood samples also contained most of the expanded thyroid clonotypes (frequency above 0.001), which suggests that blood repertoires may reflect thyroid immune responses. Sample size was not statistically predetermined, and investigators were not blinded to group allocation. In cross-validation, a model built on a 13 V-J signature told ophthalmopathy apart from stable hyperthyroidism with approximately 90% sensitivity and around 83% specificity, and in testing the same model reached 80%/75%. In validation, progression to ophthalmopathy was predicted by the model with nearly 71% sensitivity and just over 72% specificity, a median of roughly 6.4 months before onset.

A remark on this clonotype: No antigen is known for it. No clone much larger than this one lies a single base away; base qualities are absent.

TCR beta CDR3 regions were amplified from RNA transcripts. A first-round RT-PCR of the TCR CDR3 used the HTBI primer set with the Qiagen OneStep RT-PCR kit. A second multiplex PCR round built the libraries, followed by size selection and purification. Paired-end sequencing of the libraries was performed with 100 bp reads on an Illumina HiSeq2000. As for how the authors treated the data: Raw data were processed with SOAPnuke, discarding reads with adapters, uncalled bases, mean Phred below 15, or no exact constant-primer or identifier match. COPE v1.2.5 was used to merge high-quality paired reads, and clonotypes were defined as unique nucleotide sequences. Clonotypes were aligned to IMGT TRBV, TRBD and TRBJ reference segments using MiTCR v1.1. Only V-J combinations with frequency above 0.0001, covering about 99% of repertoires, were analysed. A TCS score was defined as the ratio between F50 (clonal expansion) and ExV (chaos), using BLOSUM62-based TCRdist between CDR3 peptides within each V-J. Welch's t-statistics and random forest reduced around 510 V-J features to 13, which were used in a naive Bayes classifier (R e1071). TCRdb applied fastp at Q25 and MiXCR to the public reads, then kept only in-frame beta chains. Rows matching on CDR3 protein sequence are summarized as one entry with the most common DNA and genes. These V and J calls originate from TCRdb's pipeline instead of the authors' own analysis. This sample lists hundreds of thousands of distinct CDR3 sequences; about 20% were detected once. Less than 55% of the sample comes from the top ten.

Sequences SQVTM (CDR1) and ANQGSEA (CDR2) are obtained from the germline V gene. The CDR3 goes from the cysteine to the phenylalanine over 12 residues. CDR3 DNA only is kept here, 36 bases in frame from base 1. V is cut by 1 base and J by 5 bases, and the space between the germline ends is 9 bases. Moderately to severely active disease, a Clinical Activity Score of at least 3, a NOSPECS grade of at least 4, and a duration under 3 months were present in ophthalmopathy patients. Exclusion was applied to patients with uncontrolled infections, other autoimmune diseases, pregnancy or lactation. Clinical symptoms, serum thyroxine and TRAb, thyroid ultrasound, and orbital computed tomography formed the basis for the diagnoses. PBMCs were separated from roughly 10 ml of fresh peripheral blood using Ficoll-Paque density gradient centrifugation. Total RNA was extracted with Trizol reagent, and quality was checked on an Agilent 2100 Bioanalyzer.

This sequence was found in a man in his forties with Graves' ophthalmopathy. The chain is encoded by TRBV29-1 joined to TRBJ2-7, with no confident D gene call. The sequenced material came from blood. The CDR3 corresponds to CSVEGSLNEQYF. The DNA is as follows: TGCAGCGTTGAAGGCTCGTTAAACGAGCAGTACTTC.